The 23 T cell receptor beta chains below all came from one sample that was sequenced in a study of blood T cell repertoires in COVID-19. The data were produced by immunoSEQ multiplex PCR, yet TCRdb's version contains in-frame clones alone and is incomplete. The table includes approximately 93,000 clones, around 89% detected once. The specimen was peripheral blood. The receptors shown here come from a man aged 55 to 69 with acute or convalescent COVID-19.

This chain connects TRBV5-1 to TRBJ2-2; perhaps TRBD2 as D (5 bases). The length of the CDR3 is 15 residues. With 0 bases removed from V and 0 bases from J, the gap between germline ends came to 6 bases. CDR1 and CDR2 from the germline V gene are SGHRS and YFSETQ. The CDR3 DNA sequence: TGCGCCAGCAGCTTGGCACTAGCGAACACCGGGGAGCTGTTTTTT. As protein: CASSLALANTGELFF.

This clone was seen more than once but under ten times. The chain combines TRBV5-4 with TRBJ2-2, with TRBD2 matching 12 bases. CDR1 and CDR2 (germline): SGHNT, YYREEE (reference sequence). V dropped 4 bases and J dropped 1; count of bases not matched to a gene: 5. The CDR3 is 17 residues long. As DNA, the CDR3 is TGTGCCAGCAGCGCCGGGACTAGCGGGCAGAACACCGGGGAGCTGTTTTTT. Translation: CASSAGTSGQNTGELFF.

The CDR3 reads CASSKLAGAENEQFF. The CDR3 nucleotides read TGCGCCAGCAGCAAGCTAGCGGGAGCGGAAAATGAGCAGTTCTTC. The chain carries TRBV5-1 and TRBJ2-1, with TRBD2 matching over 10 bases. The junction had 8 bases not matched to a gene; V was cut back by 4 bases and J by 7 bases. The CDR3 sequence is 15 residues long. Germline V gene sequence: CDR1 SGHRS, CDR2 YFSETQ.

The table lists this clone with a few counts. This same CDR3 is encoded by further DNA sequences in the sample. J is TRBJ1-3 and V is TRBV30, with a weak D call TRBD1 (6 bases). V dropped 0 bases and J dropped 1 base, with 10 bases sitting between them. The CDR3 runs 15 residues. Germline CDR1 and CDR2: GTSNPN and SVGIG (reference sequence). This CDR3 reads CAWSVRGSSGNTIYF. CDR3 coding DNA: TGTGCCTGGAGTGTCAGGGGCTCTTCTGGAAACACCATATATTTT.

The rearrangement links TRBV27 to TRBJ1-2; D is possibly TRBD1 (6 bases). CDR3 size: 15 residues. The V gene's germline CDR1 is MNHEY and CDR2 SMNVEV (reference sequence). Trimming shortened V by 4 bases and J by 3 bases, and 15 bases separated the two germline ends. CDR3 nucleotide sequence: TGTGCCAGCAGTTGGGGACAAGGGACCCACTATGGCTACACCTTC. Protein: CASSWGQGTHYGYTF.

The chain joins TRBV5-1 to TRBJ2-6; unclear D gene. The germline gives CDR1 SGHRS, CDR2 YFSETQ. The CDR3 spans 15 residues. Trimming cost V 0 bases and J 2 bases, with 6 bases left between them. The CDR3 protein is CASSLAPAGANVLTF. In DNA, the CDR3 is TGCGCCAGCAGCTTGGCCCCTGCTGGGGCCAACGTCCTGACTTTC.

V and J are TRBV5-1 and TRBJ2-7; D remains ambiguous. There are 13 residues in the CDR3. CDR1 is SGHRS and CDR2 is YFSETQ in the germline V gene. Trimming shortened V by 0 bases and J by 5 bases, and 9 bases separated the two germline ends. CDR3 nucleotide sequence: TGCGCCAGCAGCTTGGGATCCTACGACGAGCAGTACTTC. Its protein is CASSLGSYDEQYF.

Only a few counts were recorded for this clone. The CDR3 region is CASSPGSASGNYEQYF. The CDR3 DNA sequence: TGTGCCAGCAGCCCAGGGTCGGCTAGCGGGAACTACGAGCAGTACTTC. The rearrangement joins TRBV11-2 to TRBJ2-7; TRBD2 matches at 9 bases. Germline CDR1 SGHAT, CDR2 FQNNGV. CDR3 length: 16 residues. J gave up 3 bases and V 5 bases, and 11 bases lay outside the gene matches. Full variable domain (rest looked up from reference TRBV11-2 and TRBJ2-7): EAGVAQSPRYKIIEKRQSVAFWCNPISGHATLYWYQQILGQGPKLLIQFQNNGVVDDSQLPKDRFSAERLKGVDSTLKIQPAKLEDSAVYLCASSPGSASGNYEQYFGPGTRLTVT.

This chain uses TRBV3-1 (or the pseudogene TRBV3-2) with TRBJ2-7; 12 nucleotides match TRBD2. The CDR3 has 15 residues. The V segment lost 4 bases and the J segment 3 bases; nucleotides outside the gene matches: 4. Germline V lookup: CDR1 LGHDT, CDR2 YNNKEL (reference sequence). The CDR3, as DNA: TGTGCCAGCAGCCCCGGGACTAGCGGGTTCTACGAGCAGTACTTC. Protein product: CASSPGTSGFYEQYF.

This CDR3 is CASSRRGTGDEKLFF. DNA of the CDR3: TGCGCCAGCAGCCGACGGGGGACAGGGGATGAAAAACTGTTTTTT. The J gene is TRBJ1-4, the V gene TRBV5-1; 10 bases are shared with TRBD1. J lost 6 bases, V lost 4 bases, and 6 bases had no gene match. Germline lookup yields CDR1 SGHRS and CDR2 YFSETQ. There are 15 residues in the CDR3.

This clone was counted once. The chain has TRBV6-5 and TRBJ2-7; a weak D match, TRBD2 (6 bases). From germline, CDR1 is MNHEY and CDR2 SVGAGI. The CDR3 spans 13 residues. V dropped 5 bases and J dropped 2 bases, with 10 bases sitting between them. The chain's CDR3 is CASSLTGAYEQYF. CDR3 in DNA: TGTGCCAGCAGTCTGACGGGGGCCTACGAGCAGTACTTC.

This chain uses TRBV9 with TRBJ2-1; 8 positions agree with TRBD2. Germline CDR1 is SGDLS and CDR2 is YYNGEE. The V and J ends lost 0 bases and 7 bases, in that order; junction bases with no gene match: 12. The CDR3 runs to 17 residues. CDR3 sequence: CASSVGSGSLSGNEQFF. The CDR3 DNA sequence: TGTGCCAGCAGCGTAGGGAGCGGGAGTTTATCGGGAAATGAGCAGTTCTTC.

J is TRBJ1-1 and V is TRBV6-1; D uncertain. Germline assignment: CDR1 MNHNS and CDR2 SASEGT. The CDR3 loop spans 13 amino acids. Trimming removed 2 bases from V and 5 bases from J, with 9 bases in between. CDR3 residues: CASSEPGWTEAFF. The CDR3 DNA reads as TGTGCCAGCAGTGAACCCGGGTGGACTGAAGCTTTCTTT.

The chain combines TRBV6-5 with TRBJ2-3; D might be TRBD1 (6 bases). The CDR3 runs to 15 residues. Trimming stripped 0 bases from V and 1 base from J, with 8 bases between. From germline, CDR1 is MNHEY and CDR2 SVGAGI. The CDR3 spells CASSYSRQGTDTQYF. The CDR3 coding sequence is TGTGCCAGCAGTTACTCGCGACAGGGCACAGATACGCAGTATTTT.

Only a few counts were recorded for this clone. V usage is TRBV3-1 (or the pseudogene TRBV3-2) and J usage is TRBJ1-2, with no clear D. With 5 bases removed from V and 1 base from J, the gap between germline ends came to 8 bases. Germline V gene data show CDR1 as LGHDT and CDR2 as YNNKEL (reference sequence). The CDR3 has 13 residues. CDR3 protein: CASSVDINYGYTF. CDR3 nucleotides: TGTGCCAGCAGCGTTGACATTAACTATGGCTACACCTTC.

This chain links TRBV7-7 with TRBJ2-5; 12 nucleotides agree with TRBD2. CDR3 length: 16 amino acids. The V and J ends lost 0 bases and 5 bases, in that order; junction bases with no gene match: 4. CDR1 and CDR2 (germline): SSHAT, FNYEAQ (reference sequence). The chain's CDR3 is CASSLALAGGPETQYF. In DNA form, the CDR3 reads TGTGCCAGCAGCTTAGCCCTAGCGGGAGGGCCGGAGACCCAGTACTTC.

The genes are TRBV4-2 and TRBJ1-5; D is undetermined. The CDR3 contains 15 residues. Germline lookup yields CDR1 LGHNA and CDR2 YNFKEQ. V lost 5 bases and J 0 bases, leaving 11 bases between the germline ends. CDR3 region: CASSYERSSNQPQHF. The CDR3 bases are TGTGCCAGCAGCTATGAAAGGAGTAGCAATCAGCCCCAGCATTTT.

This sequence joins TRBV10-2 and TRBJ2-1, with 7 bases matching TRBD1. The junction had 8 bases not matched to a gene; V was cut back by 11 bases and J by 7 bases. This CDR3 has 12 residues. The germline V gene encodes CDR1 WSHSY and CDR2 SAAADI. The CDR3 loop is CAGQTGMNEQFF. DNA for the CDR3: TGCGCCGGACAGACAGGGATGAATGAGCAGTTCTTC.

The J gene is TRBJ2-3, the V gene TRBV12-5; D unclear. The CDR3 covers 14 residues. The V end lost 9 bases, the J end lost 4 bases, and 17 bases lay between the germline ends. The V gene's germline CDR1 is LGHNT and CDR2 FRNRAP. This CDR3 reads CASVATGYPDTQYF. The CDR3 region has the DNA TGTGCTAGCGTAGCAACCGGGTATCCAGATACGCAGTATTTT.

The chain links TRBV3-1 (or the pseudogene TRBV3-2) to TRBJ1-1; D gene unclear. The CDR3 has 14 amino acids. Between the trimmed V and J ends, which lost 0 bases and 8 bases, there was a span of 13 bases. Germline V CDR1 and CDR2: LGHDT, YNNKEL (reference sequence). In nucleotides, the CDR3 is TGTGCCAGCAGCCAAGATCAAGTGGGCTCGGAAGCTTTCTTT. It specifies CASSQDQVGSEAFF.

The CDR3 coding sequence is TGTGCCAGCAGCTTAGTCGCACAGGGCGCCTACGAGCAGTACTTC. It specifies CASSLVAQGAYEQYF. The V call is TRBV7-2, the J call TRBJ2-7; maybe TRBD1 (6 bases). V shed 1 base and J shed 2 bases, with 12 bases lying between them. Germline V CDR1 and CDR2: SGHTA, FQGNSA. The CDR3 spans 15 residues.

This chain joins TRBV6-5 and TRBJ1-2; D might be TRBD1 (6 bases). Germline lookup yields CDR1 MNHEY and CDR2 SVGAGI. Trimming removed 0 bases from V and 6 bases from J, with 8 bases in between. CDR3 length: 13 amino acids. CDR3 DNA sequence: TGTGCCAGCAGTTACTCTGGGGGCGATGGCTACACCTTC. Encoded protein: CASSYSGGDGYTF.

The chain is built from TRBV11-2 and TRBJ2-5, with TRBD2 as a possible D gene (6 bases). CDR3 length: 14 residues. The ends were cut back, 5 bases at V and 1 base at J, with 11 bases in the middle. Germline V lookup: CDR1 SGHAT, CDR2 FQNNGV. The CDR3 bases are TGTGCCAGCAGCCTCGGGACTTCCCAAGAGACCCAGTACTTC. It translates to CASSLGTSQETQYF.